The next 13 T cell receptor beta chains were all read from a single sample in a study of blood T cell repertoires in COVID-19. Clones were read by immunoSEQ multiplex PCR, and TCRdb kept only the in-frame ones, dropping some. The table records more than 70,000 clones, around nine tenths of them present only once. Sequenced input: peripheral blood. The receptors were sampled from an elderly woman with acute or convalescent COVID-19.

The chain uses TRBV19 and TRBJ1-2; 8 bases fit TRBD1. CDR1 and CDR2 (germline): LNHDA, SQIVND (reference sequence). V lost 3 bases, J lost 8 bases, and 14 bases stayed unmatched. The CDR3 consists of 16 residues. The CDR3 region is CASSMNVVRQGNGYTF. For the CDR3, the DNA is TGTGCCAGTAGTATGAATGTCGTCCGACAGGGGAACGGCTACACCTTC.

The chain is built from TRBV28 and TRBJ2-1; tentatively, D is TRBD2 (6 bases). Germline CDR1 reads MDHEN; CDR2 reads SYDVKM. V shed 4 bases and J shed 0 bases, with 10 bases lying between them. The CDR3 spans 15 residues. DNA of the CDR3: TGTGCCAGCAGTTGGGGGGAGCCCTCCTACAATGAGCAGTTCTTC. Protein product: CASSWGEPSYNEQFF.

The genes are TRBV3-1 (or the pseudogene TRBV3-2) and TRBJ2-3, with 7 bases fitting TRBD1. J gave up 6 bases and V 1 base, and 4 bases lay outside the gene matches. Per the germline V gene, CDR1 is LGHDT and CDR2 is YNNKEL (reference sequence). This CDR3 has 14 residues. CDR3 sequence reads: CASSQAFRGDTQYF. CDR3 nucleotides: TGTGCCAGCAGCCAAGCCTTCAGGGGGGATACGCAGTATTTT.

The chain employs TRBV28 and TRBJ1-2; 9 bases map to TRBD1. Trimming at V came to 4 bases and at J to 3 bases, leaving 6 bases not matched to a gene. This CDR3 region has 15 residues. Per the germline V gene, CDR1 is MDHEN and CDR2 is SYDVKM. In nucleotides, the CDR3 is TGTGCCAGCAGTTCGGGACAGGGATTTTACTATGGCTACACCTTC. It yields the protein CASSSGQGFYYGYTF.

This chain connects TRBV28 to TRBJ2-1, with TRBD2 identical over 12 bases. The CDR3 runs to 16 residues. Losses at the gene ends were 3 bases for V and 4 bases for J; bases not matched to a gene: 4. Germline V gene data show CDR1 as MDHEN and CDR2 as SYDVKM. The CDR3 loop is CASSFSLAGGYNEQFF. The DNA of the CDR3 is TGTGCCAGCAGTTTTTCCCTAGCGGGGGGGTACAATGAGCAGTTCTTC.

The gene calls are TRBV5-4 and TRBJ2-1, with 11 bases fitting TRBD2. CDR3 length: 16 residues. The germline CDR1 and CDR2 sequences are SGHNT and YYREEE (reference sequence). J lost 7 bases, V lost 0 bases, and 6 bases had no gene match. Here the CDR3 reads CASSLDPGTSGNEQFF. As DNA, the CDR3 is TGTGCCAGCAGCTTGGACCCCGGGACTAGCGGAAATGAGCAGTTCTTC.

The chain has TRBV5-6 and TRBJ1-6; 8 bases match TRBD1. Per germline, CDR1 SGHDT and CDR2 YYEEEE. The trim removed 6 bases at V and 7 bases at J, leaving 6 bases unmatched. There are 14 residues in the CDR3. Here the CDR3 reads CASKLGQGNSPLHF. Here the CDR3 DNA reads TGTGCCAGCAAATTAGGACAGGGAAATTCACCCCTCCACTTT.

This clone has a single count. This chain connects TRBV5-1 to TRBJ2-1, with D tentatively TRBD2 (5 bases). Germline V CDR1 and CDR2: SGHRS, YFSETQ. This CDR3 comprises 12 residues. V was trimmed by 5 bases and J by 7 bases, leaving 10 bases between them. CDR3 region: CASSPPGNEQFF. The CDR3 DNA follows: TGCGCCAGCAGTCCCCCGGGGAATGAGCAGTTCTTC. The complete variable domain, with remaining parts taken from reference TRBV5-1 and TRBJ2-1, reads KAGVTQTPRYLIKTRGQQVTLSCSPISGHRSVSWYQQTPGQGLQFLFEYFSETQRNKGNFPGRFSGRQFSNSRSEMNVSTLELGDSALYLCASSPPGNEQFFGPGTRLTVL.

The chain combines TRBV11-3 with TRBJ2-1, with D maybe TRBD2 (6 bases). Trimming removed 5 bases from V and 9 bases from J, with 8 bases in between. The CDR3 extends over 11 amino acids. Germline values: CDR1 SGHNT, CDR2 YENEEA. The CDR3 DNA reads as TGTGCCAGCAGCACCGGGGGTGAGCAGTTCTTC. Translated: CASSTGGEQFF.

This sequence joins TRBV5-1 and TRBJ1-4, with no clear D. There are 15 residues in the CDR3. Germline V gene data show CDR1 as SGHRS and CDR2 as YFSETQ. The V end was cut by 0 bases, the J end by 5 bases, with 11 bases between. This CDR3 is CASSLEAGPNEKLFF. The CDR3 DNA sequence: TGCGCCAGCAGCTTGGAAGCAGGCCCGAATGAAAAACTGTTTTTT.

This clone was counted a few times. The chain joins TRBV28 to TRBJ1-3; D call uncertain. CDR3 length: 16 amino acids. From germline, CDR1 is MDHEN and CDR2 SYDVKM. V was clipped by 2 bases and J by 0 bases, with 11 bases between them. The CDR3 nucleotides read TGTGCCAGCAGTTTACCGACGGAGAGCTCTGGAAACACCATATATTTT. It translates to CASSLPTESSGNTIYF.

This sequence joins TRBV28 and TRBJ2-7; D is possibly TRBD2 (6 bases). Germline V gene lookup returns CDR1 MDHEN and CDR2 SYDVKM. The CDR3 is made up of 14 amino acids. Trimming pared 2 bases from V and 8 bases from J, leaving 16 bases between. This chain's CDR3 is CASSLPGVQSQQYF. The CDR3 nucleotides read TGTGCCAGCAGTTTACCGGGGGTACAAAGCCAGCAGTACTTC.

This clone was seen only a few times. The rearrangement uses TRBV6-5 and TRBJ2-7; D is unclear. The CDR3 covers 11 residues. V lost 7 bases and J 6 bases, leaving 10 bases between the germline ends. Germline V gene sequence: CDR1 MNHEY, CDR2 SVGAGI. The CDR3 sequence is CASKSGFEQYF. As DNA, the CDR3 is TGTGCCAGCAAGTCAGGATTCGAGCAGTACTTC.